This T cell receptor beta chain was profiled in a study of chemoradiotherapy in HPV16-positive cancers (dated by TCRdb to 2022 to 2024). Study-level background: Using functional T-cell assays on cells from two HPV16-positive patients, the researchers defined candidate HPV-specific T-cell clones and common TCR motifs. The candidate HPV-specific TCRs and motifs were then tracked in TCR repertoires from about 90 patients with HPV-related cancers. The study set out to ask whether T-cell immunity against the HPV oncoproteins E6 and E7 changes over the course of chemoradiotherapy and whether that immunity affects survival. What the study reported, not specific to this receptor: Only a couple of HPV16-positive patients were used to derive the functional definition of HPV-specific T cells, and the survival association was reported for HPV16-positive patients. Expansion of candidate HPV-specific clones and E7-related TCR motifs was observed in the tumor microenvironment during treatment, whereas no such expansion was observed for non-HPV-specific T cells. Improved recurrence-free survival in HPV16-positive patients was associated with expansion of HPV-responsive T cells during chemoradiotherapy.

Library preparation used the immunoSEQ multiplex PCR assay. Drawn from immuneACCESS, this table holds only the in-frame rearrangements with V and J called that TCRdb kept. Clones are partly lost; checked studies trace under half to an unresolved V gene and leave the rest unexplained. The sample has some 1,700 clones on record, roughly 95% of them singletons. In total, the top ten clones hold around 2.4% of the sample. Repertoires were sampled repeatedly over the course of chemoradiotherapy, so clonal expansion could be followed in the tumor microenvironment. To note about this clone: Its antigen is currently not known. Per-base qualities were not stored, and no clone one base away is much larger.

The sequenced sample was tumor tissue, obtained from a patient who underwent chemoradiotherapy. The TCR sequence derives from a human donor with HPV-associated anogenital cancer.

For the CDR3, the sequence is CASSAEEGTTYEQYF. The sequenced DNA is TGTGCCAGCAGTGCGGAGGAGGGTACCACCTACGAGCAGTACTTC. The chain was built from TRBV6-1 and TRBJ2-7; the D gene is perhaps TRBD2, on 6 matching bases. The CDR3 starts with the cysteine, ends with the phenylalanine, and has 15 residues. Only the CDR3 region is kept as DNA, spanning 45 bases read in frame from base 1. A distance of 15 bases separates the germline ends of V and J, which lose 4 bases and 2 bases respectively. The germline V gene sets CDR1 to MNHNS and CDR2 to SASEGT.